This T cell receptor (beta chain) was identified in a study of T-cell reconstitution after alpha-beta-depleted transplantation in children (dated by TCRdb to 2016 to 2017). Regarding the study in general: T-cell immune reconstitution after TCRalphabeta/CD19-depleted allogeneic hematopoietic cell transplantation in children was quantitatively tracked in the study by means of TCR repertoire profiling.

The germline V gene (reference sequence) specifies GTSNPN as CDR1 and SVGIG as CDR2. Trimming costs V 0 bases and J 6 bases, and their ends lie 8 bases apart. Its CDR3 holds 13 amino acids, cysteine through phenylalanine. The retained sequence is limited to the CDR3, 39 bases, with the frame set at the first base. Libraries were built with PCR. The instrument was an Illumina HiSeq 2500. To normalize quantification of the TCRbeta repertoire, the TCR libraries were built with molecular barcoding that relied on unique molecular identifiers. The public reads were quality trimmed at Q25 with fastp and then assembled into clones with MiXCR by TCRdb, keeping productive beta chains. Records with the same CDR3 protein are collapsed into one entry carrying the most frequent genes and DNA. This sample is represented by approximately 200,000 distinct CDR3 sequences; about 6% of them were singletons. Under 5% of the sample belongs to the ten largest clones.

The treatment or condition label, as the study defines it: allogeneic hematopoietic cell transplantation with graft depleted of TCRalphabeta T cells and CD19 B cells. The children who served as transplant recipients had been given grafts of TCRalphabeta/CD19-depleted allogeneic hematopoietic cells. As to this clonotype: Its antigen is not yet known. Base qualities are not provided; no much larger clone lies one nucleotide away.

Broad study findings and their caveats: About two months after transplant, the apparently early recovery of alphabetaT-cell counts reportedly depended on just several hundred clones that had expanded rapidly and came from non-depleted graft cells. In some patients, the high TCRbeta diversity seen at day 60 was put down to recipient T cells and intrathymic progenitors that had survived conditioning. Over the following months the frequencies of hyperexpanded clones went down, and after one year T-cell counts and TCRbeta diversity were mostly credited to newly produced T cells.

The V and J genes are TRBV30 and TRBJ2-2; 5 matching bases give a weak D call of TRBD2. The clonotype originates from a girl less than two years old with combined immunodeficiency, due to receive a stem cell transplant. The sequenced sample was PBMCs, obtained before TCRalphabeta/CD19-depleted stem cell transplant. The sequence in DNA is TGTGCCTGGAGTGTCAGAGGGCCCGGGGAGCTGTTTTTT. Its product reads: CAWSVRGPGELFF.